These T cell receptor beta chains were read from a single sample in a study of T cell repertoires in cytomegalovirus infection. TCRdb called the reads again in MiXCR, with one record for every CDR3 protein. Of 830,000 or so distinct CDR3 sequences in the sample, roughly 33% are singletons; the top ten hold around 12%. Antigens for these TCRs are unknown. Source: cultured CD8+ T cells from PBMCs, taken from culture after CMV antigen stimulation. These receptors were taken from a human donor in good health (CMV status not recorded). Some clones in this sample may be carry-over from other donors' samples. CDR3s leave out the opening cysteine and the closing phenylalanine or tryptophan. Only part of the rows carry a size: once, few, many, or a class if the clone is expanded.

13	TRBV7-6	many	ASSQEGHLNTEAF
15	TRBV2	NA	ASTFRLIATGNQPQH
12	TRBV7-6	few	ASSPGQGKEKLF
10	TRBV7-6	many	ASSSRGNEQF
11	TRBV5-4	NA	ASSLWTSTEAF
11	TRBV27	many	ASSFVFAAEAF
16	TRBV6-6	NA	ASSQNPTSGGHTDTQY
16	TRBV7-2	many	ASSLGSGEIANTGELF
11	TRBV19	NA	ASSPSGPDEQY
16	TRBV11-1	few	ASSSSGGLAGMAGELF
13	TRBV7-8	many	ASSLGLNSNQPQH
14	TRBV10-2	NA	ASSRTGTRDQETQY
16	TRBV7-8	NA	ASSFRQSLAGGPNEQF
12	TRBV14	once	ASSQDSLPETQY
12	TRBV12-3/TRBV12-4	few	ASSLDNDHYGYT
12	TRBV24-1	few	ATSDRQSNQPQH
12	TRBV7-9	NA	ASSLGLGLKEQY
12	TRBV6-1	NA	ASSQTRREETQY